The source of this TCR beta chain is a study of siplizumab effects on memory and regulatory T cells. This CDR3 comprises 14 residues. CDR1 and CDR2 from the germline V gene are MNHEY and SMNVEV (reference sequence). V was pared by 4 bases and J by 3 bases, with 4 bases of the junction left unmatched. A note on this clone: Its cognate antigen is unknown.

General observations from the study: Proliferating siplizumab-culture Tregs lacked confirmation of suppressive function.

Per sample, the assay covered 95,000 to 100,000 TCR templates. Profiled with immunoSEQ multiplex PCR; TCRdb holds only in-frame clones, not every one. Here the sample spans more than 60,000 clones, around 93% being singletons. The sequencing sample was made of CD8+ T cells sorted from blood. The receptor was isolated from a human donor in good health. The rearrangement uses TRBV27 and TRBJ2-5; 8 bases are shared with TRBD2. The CDR3 here is CASSSAGAKETQYF. The CDR3 DNA follows: TGTGCCAGCAGTTCAGCGGGGGCGAAAGAGACCCAGTACTTC.